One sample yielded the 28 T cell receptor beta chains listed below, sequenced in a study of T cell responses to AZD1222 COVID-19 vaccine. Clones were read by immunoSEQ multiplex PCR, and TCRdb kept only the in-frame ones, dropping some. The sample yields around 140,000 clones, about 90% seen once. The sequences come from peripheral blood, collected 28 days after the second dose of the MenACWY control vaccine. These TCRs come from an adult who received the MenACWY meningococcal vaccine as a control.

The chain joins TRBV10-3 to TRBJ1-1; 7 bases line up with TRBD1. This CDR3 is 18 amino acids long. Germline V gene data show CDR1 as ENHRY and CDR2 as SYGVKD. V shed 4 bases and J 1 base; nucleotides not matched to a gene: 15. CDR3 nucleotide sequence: TGTGCCATCAGTGGGCAGACAGGGAGGGTCGTCGCGAACACTGAAGCTTTCTTT. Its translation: CAISGQTGRVVANTEAFF.

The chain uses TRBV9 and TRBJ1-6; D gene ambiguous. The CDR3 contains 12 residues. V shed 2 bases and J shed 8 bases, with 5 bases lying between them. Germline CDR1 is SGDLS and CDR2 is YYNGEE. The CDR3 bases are TGTGCCAGCAGCGTCGCTGATTCACCCCTCCACTTT. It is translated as CASSVADSPLHF.

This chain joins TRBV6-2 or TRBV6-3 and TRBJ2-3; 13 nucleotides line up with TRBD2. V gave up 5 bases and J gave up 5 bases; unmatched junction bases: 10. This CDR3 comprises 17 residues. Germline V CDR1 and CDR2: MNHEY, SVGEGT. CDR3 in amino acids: CASSVPTSGRAVDTQYF. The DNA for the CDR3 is TGTGCCAGCAGTGTCCCAACTAGCGGGAGGGCCGTAGATACGCAGTATTTT.

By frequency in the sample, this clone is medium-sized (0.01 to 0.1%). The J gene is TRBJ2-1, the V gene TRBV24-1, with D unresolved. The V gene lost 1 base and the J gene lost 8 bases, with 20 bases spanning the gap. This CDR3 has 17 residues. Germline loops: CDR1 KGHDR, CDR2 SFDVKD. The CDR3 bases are TGTGCCACCAGTGATTTTCGGACGTCGAGTGTAATCGATGAGCAGTTCTTC. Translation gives CATSDFRTSSVIDEQFF.

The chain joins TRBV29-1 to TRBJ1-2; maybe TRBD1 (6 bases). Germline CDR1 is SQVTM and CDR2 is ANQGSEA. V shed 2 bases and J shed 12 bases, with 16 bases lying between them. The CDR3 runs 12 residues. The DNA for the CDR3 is TGCAGCGTTGAATCTCCCGGACAGTTCAACACCTTC. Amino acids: CSVESPGQFNTF.

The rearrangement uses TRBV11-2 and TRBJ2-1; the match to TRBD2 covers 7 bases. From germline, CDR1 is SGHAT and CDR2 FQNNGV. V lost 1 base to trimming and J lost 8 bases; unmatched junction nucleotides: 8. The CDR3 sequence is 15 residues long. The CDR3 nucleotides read TGTGCCAGCAGCTTAGCGGGGGGATCGGTGGATGAGCAGTTCTTC. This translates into CASSLAGGSVDEQFF.

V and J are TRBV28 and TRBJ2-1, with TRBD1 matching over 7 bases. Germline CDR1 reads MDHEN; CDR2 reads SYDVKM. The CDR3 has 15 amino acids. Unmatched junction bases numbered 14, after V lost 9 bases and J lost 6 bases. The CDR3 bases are TGTGCCAGTTCTCCCACAAGGGGGCAGTTCAATGAGCAGTTCTTC. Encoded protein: CASSPTRGQFNEQFF. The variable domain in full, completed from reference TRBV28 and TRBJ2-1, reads DVKVTQSSRYLVKRTGEKVFLECVQDMDHENMFWYRQDPGLGLRLIYFSYDVKMKEKGDIPEGYSVSREKKERFSLILESASTNQTSMYLCASSPTRGQFNEQFFGPGTRLTVL.

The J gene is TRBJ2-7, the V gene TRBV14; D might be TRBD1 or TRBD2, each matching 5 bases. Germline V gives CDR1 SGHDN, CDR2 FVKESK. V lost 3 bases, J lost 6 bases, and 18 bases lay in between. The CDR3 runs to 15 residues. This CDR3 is CASSQIKFGATEQYF. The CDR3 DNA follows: TGTGCCAGCAGCCAGATCAAATTCGGGGCTACCGAGCAGTACTTC.

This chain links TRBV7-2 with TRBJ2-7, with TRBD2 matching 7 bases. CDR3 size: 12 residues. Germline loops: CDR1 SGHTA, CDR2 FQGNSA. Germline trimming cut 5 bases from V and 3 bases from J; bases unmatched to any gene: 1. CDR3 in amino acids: CASSPGGYEQYF. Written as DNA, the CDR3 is TGTGCCAGCAGCCCGGGGGGCTACGAGCAGTACTTC.

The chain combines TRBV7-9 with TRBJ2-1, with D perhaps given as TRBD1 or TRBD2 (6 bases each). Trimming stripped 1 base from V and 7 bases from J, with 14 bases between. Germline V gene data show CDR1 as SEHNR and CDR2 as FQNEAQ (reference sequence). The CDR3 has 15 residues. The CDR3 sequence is CASSLVEGGINEQFF. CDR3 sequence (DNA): TGTGCCAGCAGCTTAGTAGAAGGGGGGATTAATGAGCAGTTCTTC. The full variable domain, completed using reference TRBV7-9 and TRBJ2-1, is DTGVSQNPRHKITKRGQNVTFRCDPISEHNRLYWYRQTLGQGPEFLTYFQNEAQLEKSRLLSDRFSAERPKGSFSTLEIQRTEQGDSAMYLCASSLVEGGINEQFFGPGTRLTVL.

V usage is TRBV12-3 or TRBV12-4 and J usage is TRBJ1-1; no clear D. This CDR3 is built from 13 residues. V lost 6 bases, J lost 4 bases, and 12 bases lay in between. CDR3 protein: CASSVTRGTEAFF. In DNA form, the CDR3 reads TGTGCCAGCAGCGTGACCCGGGGCACTGAAGCTTTCTTT.

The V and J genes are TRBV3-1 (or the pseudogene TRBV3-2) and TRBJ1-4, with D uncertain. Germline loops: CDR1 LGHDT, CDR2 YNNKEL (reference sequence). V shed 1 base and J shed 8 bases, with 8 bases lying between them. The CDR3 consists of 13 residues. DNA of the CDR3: TGTGCCAGCAGCCAAGTAGGACGCGAAAAACTGTTTTTT. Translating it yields CASSQVGREKLFF.

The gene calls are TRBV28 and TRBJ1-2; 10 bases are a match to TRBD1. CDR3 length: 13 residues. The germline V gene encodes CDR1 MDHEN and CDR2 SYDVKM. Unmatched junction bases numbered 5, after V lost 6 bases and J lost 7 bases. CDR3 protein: CASSNDRGLGYTF. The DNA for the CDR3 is TGTGCCAGCAGCAACGACAGGGGGCTTGGCTACACCTTC.

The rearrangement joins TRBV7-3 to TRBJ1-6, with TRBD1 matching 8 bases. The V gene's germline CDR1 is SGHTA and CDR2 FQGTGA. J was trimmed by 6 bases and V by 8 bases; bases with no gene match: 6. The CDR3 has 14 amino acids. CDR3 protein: CASSQGAANSPLHF. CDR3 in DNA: TGTGCCAGCTCCCAGGGGGCTGCTAATTCACCCCTCCACTTT.

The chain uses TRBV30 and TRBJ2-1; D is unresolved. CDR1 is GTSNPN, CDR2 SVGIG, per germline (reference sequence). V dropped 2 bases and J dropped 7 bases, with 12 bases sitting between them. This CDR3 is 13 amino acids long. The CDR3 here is CAWSPLYGNEQFF. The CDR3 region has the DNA TGTGCCTGGAGTCCCCTATACGGGAATGAGCAGTTCTTC.

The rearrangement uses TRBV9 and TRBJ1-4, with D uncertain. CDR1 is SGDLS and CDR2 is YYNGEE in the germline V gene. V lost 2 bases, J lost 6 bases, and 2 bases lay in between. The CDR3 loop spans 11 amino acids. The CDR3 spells CASSVDEKLFF. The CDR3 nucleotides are TGTGCCAGCAGCGTGGATGAAAAACTGTTTTTT.

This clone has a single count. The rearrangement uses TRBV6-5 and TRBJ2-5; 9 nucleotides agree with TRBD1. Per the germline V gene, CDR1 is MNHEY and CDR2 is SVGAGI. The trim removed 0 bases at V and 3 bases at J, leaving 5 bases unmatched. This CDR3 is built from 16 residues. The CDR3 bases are TGTGCCAGCAGTTACTCGATTCGGACAGGGGAAGAGACCCAGTACTTC. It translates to CASSYSIRTGEETQYF.

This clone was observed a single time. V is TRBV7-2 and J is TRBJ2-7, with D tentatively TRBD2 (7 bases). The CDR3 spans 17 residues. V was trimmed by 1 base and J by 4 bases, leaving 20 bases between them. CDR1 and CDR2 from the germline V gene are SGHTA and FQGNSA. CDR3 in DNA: TGTGCCAGCAGCTTAGAGTCGGGGGGCTCGGGGACTTACGAGCAGTACTTC. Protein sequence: CASSLESGGSGTYEQYF.

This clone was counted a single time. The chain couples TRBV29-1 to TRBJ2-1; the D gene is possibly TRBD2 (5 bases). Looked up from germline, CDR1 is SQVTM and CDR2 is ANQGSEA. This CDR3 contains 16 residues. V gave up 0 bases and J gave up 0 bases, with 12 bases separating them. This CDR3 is CSVEDMTGSSYNEQFF. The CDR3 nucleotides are TGCAGCGTTGAAGACATGACGGGGAGCTCCTACAATGAGCAGTTCTTC.

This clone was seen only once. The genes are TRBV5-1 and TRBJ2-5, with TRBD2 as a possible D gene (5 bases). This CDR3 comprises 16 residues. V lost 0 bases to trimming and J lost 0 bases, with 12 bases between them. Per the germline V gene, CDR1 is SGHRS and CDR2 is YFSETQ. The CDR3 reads CASSLGYRGYQETQYF. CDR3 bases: TGCGCCAGCAGCTTGGGGTACAGAGGGTACCAAGAGACCCAGTACTTC.

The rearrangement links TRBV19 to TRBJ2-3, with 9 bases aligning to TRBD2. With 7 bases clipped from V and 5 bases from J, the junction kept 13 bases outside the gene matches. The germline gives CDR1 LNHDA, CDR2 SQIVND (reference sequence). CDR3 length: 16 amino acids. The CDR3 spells CASTSGRAGGVDTQYF. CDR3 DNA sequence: TGTGCCAGTACCTCCGGAAGAGCGGGAGGAGTAGATACGCAGTATTTT.

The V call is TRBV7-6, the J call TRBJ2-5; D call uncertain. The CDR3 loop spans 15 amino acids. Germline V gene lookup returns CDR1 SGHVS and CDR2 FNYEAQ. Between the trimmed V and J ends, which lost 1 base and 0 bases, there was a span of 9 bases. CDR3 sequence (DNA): TGTGCCAGCAGCTTAGGGGCTGGAAACCAAGAGACCCAGTACTTC. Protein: CASSLGAGNQETQYF.

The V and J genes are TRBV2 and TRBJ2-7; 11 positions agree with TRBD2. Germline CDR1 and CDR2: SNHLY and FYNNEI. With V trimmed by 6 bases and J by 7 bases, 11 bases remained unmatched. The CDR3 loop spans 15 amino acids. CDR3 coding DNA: TGTGCCAGCAGGATTAGCGGGGGGGAGCGTGGGGAGCAGTACTTC. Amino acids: CASRISGGERGEQYF.

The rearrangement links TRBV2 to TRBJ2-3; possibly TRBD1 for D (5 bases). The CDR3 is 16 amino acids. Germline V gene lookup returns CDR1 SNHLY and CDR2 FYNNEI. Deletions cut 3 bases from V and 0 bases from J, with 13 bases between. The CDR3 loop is CASSEWAPGSTDTQYF. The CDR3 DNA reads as TGTGCCAGCAGTGAGTGGGCGCCAGGGAGCACAGATACGCAGTATTTT.

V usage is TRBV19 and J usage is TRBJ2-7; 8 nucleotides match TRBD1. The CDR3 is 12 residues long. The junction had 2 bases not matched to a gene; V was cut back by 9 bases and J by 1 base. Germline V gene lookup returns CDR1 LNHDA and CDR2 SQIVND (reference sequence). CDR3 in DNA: TGTGCCAGCGGGACAGGATCCTACGAGCAGTACTTC. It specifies CASGTGSYEQYF.

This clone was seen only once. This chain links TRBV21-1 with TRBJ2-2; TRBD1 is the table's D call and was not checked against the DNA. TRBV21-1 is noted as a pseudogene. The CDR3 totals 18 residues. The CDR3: CASSKASCSDRGTGELFF. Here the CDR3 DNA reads TGTGCCAGCAGCAAAGCATCCTGCTCGGACAGGGGCACCGGGGAGCTGTTTTTT.

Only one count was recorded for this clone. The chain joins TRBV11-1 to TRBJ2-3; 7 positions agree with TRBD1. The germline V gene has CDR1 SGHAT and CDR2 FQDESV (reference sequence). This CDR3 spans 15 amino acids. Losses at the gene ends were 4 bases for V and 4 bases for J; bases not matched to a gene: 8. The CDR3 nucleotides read TGTGCCAGCAGCTCGGACAGGACTCGGGCAGATACGCAGTATTTT. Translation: CASSSDRTRADTQYF.

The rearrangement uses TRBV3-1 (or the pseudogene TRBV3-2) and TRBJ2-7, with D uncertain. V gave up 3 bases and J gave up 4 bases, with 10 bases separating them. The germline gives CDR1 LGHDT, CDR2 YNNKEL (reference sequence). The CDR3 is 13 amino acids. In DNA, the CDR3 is TGTGCCAGCAGCCAGACAATTTTGTACGAGCAGTACTTC. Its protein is CASSQTILYEQYF.